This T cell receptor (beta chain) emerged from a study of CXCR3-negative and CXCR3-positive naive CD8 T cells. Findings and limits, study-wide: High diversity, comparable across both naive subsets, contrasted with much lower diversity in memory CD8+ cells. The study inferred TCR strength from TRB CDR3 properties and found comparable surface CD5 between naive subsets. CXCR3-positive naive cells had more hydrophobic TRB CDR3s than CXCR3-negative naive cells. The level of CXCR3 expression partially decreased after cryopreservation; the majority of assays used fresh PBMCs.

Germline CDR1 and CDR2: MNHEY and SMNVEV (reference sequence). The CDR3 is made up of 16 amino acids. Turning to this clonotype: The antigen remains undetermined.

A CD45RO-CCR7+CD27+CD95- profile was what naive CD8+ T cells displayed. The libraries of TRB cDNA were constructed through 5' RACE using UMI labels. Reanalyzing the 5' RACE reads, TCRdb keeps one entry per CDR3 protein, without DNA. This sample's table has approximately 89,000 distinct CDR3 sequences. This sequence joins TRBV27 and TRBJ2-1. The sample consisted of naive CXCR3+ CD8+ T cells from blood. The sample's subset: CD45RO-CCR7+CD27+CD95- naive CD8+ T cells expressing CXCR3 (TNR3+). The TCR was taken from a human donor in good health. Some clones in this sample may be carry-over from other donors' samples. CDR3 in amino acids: CASSNLGGSSYNEQFF.